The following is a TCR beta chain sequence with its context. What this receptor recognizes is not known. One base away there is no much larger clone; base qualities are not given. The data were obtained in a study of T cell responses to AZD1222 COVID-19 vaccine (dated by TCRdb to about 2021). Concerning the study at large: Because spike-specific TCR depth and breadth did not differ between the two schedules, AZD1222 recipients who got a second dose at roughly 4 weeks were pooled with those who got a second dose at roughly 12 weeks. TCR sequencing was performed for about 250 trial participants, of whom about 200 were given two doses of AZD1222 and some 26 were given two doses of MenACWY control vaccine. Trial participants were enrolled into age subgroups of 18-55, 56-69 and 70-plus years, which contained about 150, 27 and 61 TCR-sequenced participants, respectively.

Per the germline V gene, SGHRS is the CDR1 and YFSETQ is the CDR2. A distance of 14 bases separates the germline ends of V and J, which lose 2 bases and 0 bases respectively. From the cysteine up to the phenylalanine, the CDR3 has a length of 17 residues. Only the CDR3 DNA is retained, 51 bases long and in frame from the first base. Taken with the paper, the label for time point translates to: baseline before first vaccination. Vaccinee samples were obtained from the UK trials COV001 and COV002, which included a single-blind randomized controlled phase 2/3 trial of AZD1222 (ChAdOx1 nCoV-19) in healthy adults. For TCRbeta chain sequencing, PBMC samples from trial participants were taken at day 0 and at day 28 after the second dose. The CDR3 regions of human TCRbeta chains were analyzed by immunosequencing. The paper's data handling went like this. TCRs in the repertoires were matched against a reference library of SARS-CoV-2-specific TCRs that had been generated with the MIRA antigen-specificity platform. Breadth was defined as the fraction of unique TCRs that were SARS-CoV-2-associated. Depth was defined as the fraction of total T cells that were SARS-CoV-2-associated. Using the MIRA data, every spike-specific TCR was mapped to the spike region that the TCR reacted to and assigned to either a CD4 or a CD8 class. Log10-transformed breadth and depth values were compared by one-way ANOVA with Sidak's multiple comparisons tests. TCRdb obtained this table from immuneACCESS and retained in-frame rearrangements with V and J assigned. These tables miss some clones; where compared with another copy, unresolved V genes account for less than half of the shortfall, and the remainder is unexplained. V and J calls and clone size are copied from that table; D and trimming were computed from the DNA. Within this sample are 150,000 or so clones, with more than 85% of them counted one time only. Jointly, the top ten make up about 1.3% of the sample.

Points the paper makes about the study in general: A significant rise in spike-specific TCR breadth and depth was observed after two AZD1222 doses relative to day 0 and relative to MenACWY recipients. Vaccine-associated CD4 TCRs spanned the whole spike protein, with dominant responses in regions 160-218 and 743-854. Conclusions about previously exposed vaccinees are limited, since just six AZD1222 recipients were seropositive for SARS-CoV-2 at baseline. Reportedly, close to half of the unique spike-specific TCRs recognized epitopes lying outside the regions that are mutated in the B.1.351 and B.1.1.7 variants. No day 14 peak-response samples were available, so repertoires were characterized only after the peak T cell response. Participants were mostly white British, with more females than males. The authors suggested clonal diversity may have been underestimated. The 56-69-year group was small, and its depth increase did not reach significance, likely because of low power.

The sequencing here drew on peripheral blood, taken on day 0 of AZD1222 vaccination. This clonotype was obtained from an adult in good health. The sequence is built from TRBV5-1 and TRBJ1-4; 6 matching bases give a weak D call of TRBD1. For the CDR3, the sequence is CASSLGQSTATNEKLFF. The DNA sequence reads TGCGCCAGCAGCTTAGGACAGTCAACCGCAACTAATGAAAAACTGTTTTTT.